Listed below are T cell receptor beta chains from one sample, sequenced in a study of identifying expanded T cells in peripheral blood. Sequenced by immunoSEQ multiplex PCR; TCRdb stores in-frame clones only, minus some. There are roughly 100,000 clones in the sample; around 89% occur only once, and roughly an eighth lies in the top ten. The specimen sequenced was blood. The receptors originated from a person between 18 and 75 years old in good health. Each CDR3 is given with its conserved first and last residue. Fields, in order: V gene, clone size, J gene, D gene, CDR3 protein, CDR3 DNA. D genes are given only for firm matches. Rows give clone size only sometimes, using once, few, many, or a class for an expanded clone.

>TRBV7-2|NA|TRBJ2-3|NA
CASSLFVRTDTQYF
TGTGCCAGCAGCTTATTTGTTCGGACAGATACGCAGTATTTT
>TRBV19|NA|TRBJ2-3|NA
CASSIRGPPDTQYF
TGTGCCAGTAGTATTAGGGGACCGCCGGATACGCAGTATTTT
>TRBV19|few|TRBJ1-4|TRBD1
CASSRTGEEKLFF
TGTGCCAGTAGTAGGACAGGGGAAGAAAAACTGTTTTTT
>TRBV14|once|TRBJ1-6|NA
CASSQGAFTPLHF
TGTGCCAGCAGCCAAGGAGCGTTTACACCCCTCCACTTT
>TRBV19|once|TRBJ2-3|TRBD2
CASSSPGGPDPRLLDTQYF
TGTGCCAGTAGCTCCCCGGGGGGGCCAGACCCAAGGCTCCTCGATACGCAGTATTTT
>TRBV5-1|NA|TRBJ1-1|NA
CASSLRNTEAFF
TGCGCCAGCAGCTTGAGGAACACTGAAGCTTTCTTT
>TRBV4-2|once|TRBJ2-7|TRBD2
CASSRGYGGDGEQYF
TGTGCCAGCAGCCGAGGCTACGGGGGGGATGGCGAGCAGTACTTC
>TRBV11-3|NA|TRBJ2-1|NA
CASSSHRRALNEQFF
TGTGCCAGCAGCTCTCATAGGAGGGCCCTCAATGAGCAGTTCTTC
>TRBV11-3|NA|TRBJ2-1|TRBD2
CASSQLRTSGGYNEQFF
TGTGCCAGCAGCCAACTCCGGACTAGCGGGGGTTACAATGAGCAGTTCTTC
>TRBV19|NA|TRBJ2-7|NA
CASSISPSELLSYEQYF
TGTGCCAGTAGTATATCACCCAGCGAACTTCTCTCCTACGAGCAGTACTTC
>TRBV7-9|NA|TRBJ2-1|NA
CASSLGPYNEQFF
TGTGCCAGCAGCTTAGGGCCTTACAATGAGCAGTTCTTC
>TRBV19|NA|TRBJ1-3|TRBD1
CASSIKTGSGNTIYF
TGTGCCAGTAGTATAAAGACAGGGTCCGGAAACACCATATATTTT
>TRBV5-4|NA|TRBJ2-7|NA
CASSPDGGSSYEQYF
TGTGCCAGCAGCCCGGACGGAGGGAGCTCCTACGAGCAGTACTTC
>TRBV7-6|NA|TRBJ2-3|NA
CASSLISASTDTQYF
TGTGCCAGCAGCTTAATCAGTGCTTCCACAGATACGCAGTATTTT
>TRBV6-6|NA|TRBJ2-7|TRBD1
CASSFTDRGYGEQYF
TGTGCCAGCAGTTTCACTGACAGGGGGTACGGAGAGCAGTACTTC
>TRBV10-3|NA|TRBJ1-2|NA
CAISPDTNYGYTF
TGTGCCATCAGTCCCGACACTAACTATGGCTACACCTTC
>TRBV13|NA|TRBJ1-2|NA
CASSPYALPGDGYTF
TGTGCCAGCAGCCCTTATGCCCTCCCAGGGGATGGCTACACCTTC
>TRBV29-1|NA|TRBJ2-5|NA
CSGDRDQETQYF
TGCAGCGGTGACAGAGACCAAGAGACCCAGTACTTC
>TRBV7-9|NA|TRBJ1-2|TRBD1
CASSLGQGDGYTF
TGTGCCAGCAGCTTAGGACAGGGCGATGGCTACACCTTC
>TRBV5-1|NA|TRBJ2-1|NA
CASSFLEKGSYNEQFF
TGCGCCAGCAGCTTCCTAGAGAAGGGCTCCTACAATGAGCAGTTCTTC
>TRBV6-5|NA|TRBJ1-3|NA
CASSYSSRASGNTIYF
TGTGCCAGCAGTTACTCGTCGAGAGCTTCTGGAAACACCATATATTTT
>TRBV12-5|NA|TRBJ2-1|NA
CASGLREYNEQFF
TGTGCTAGTGGTTTGAGGGAGTACAATGAGCAGTTCTTC
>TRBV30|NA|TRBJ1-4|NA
CAWSVIREKLFF
TGTGCCTGGAGTGTTATCAGGGAAAAACTGTTTTTT
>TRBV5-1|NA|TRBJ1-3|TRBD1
CASSLEGQGSGNTIYF
TGCGCCAGCAGCTTAGAGGGACAGGGTTCTGGAAACACCATATATTTT
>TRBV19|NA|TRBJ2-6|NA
CASHDSSGANVLTF
TGTGCCAGCCATGACAGTTCTGGGGCCAACGTCCTGACTTTC
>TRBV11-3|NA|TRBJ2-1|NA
CASSLGGGYNEQFF
TGTGCCAGCAGCTTAGGAGGGGGGTACAATGAGCAGTTCTTC
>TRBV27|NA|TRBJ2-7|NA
CASSTSLQFRYEQYF
NA
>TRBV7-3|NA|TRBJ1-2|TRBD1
CASSSNQGAGGYTF
TGTGCCAGCAGCTCGAACCAGGGGGCGGGAGGCTACACCTTC